This is a list of T cell receptor delta chains from one sample in a study of gamma-delta chains in newborns, infants, children. TCRdb reapplied CATT to the reads. The table has 8,500 to 13,000 delta-chain clones, around 3% seen once. Sample: blood. The receptors were gathered from a child who was a newborn, infant or young child, either healthy, febrile or measles-vaccinated (not recorded which). CDR3s include the opening cysteine and the closing phenylalanine or tryptophan. Each record gives: J gene, clone size, V gene, D gene, CDR3 DNA, CDR3 protein. A D gene is named only where the DNA matches it firmly. A row's size may be missing; if present it is once, few, many or a size class.

TRDJ2,NA,TRDV1,TRDD3,TGTGCTCTTGGGGAACTTCCCCTTCCCCAATACCTCACTGGGGGATTCCCAGCAAAACTCTTCTTT,CALGELPLPQYLTGGFPAKLFF
TRDJ1,few,TRDV1,NA,TGTGCTCTTGGGGAACTGTCCCGATCGGGGGACCAAATCTTTTACACCGATAAACTCATCTTT,CALGELSRSGDQIFYTDKLIF
TRDJ3,large,TRDV2,TRDD3,TGTGCCTGTGACAAACTGGGGGATGATTCCTGGGACACCCGACAGATGTTTTTC,CACDKLGDDSWDTRQMFF
TRDJ1,NA,TRDV2,TRDD3,TGTGCCTGTGACAGGGGGGATATTAGCTGCACCGATAAACTCATCTTT,CACDRGDISCTDKLIF
TRDJ1,NA,TRDV3,TRDD3,TGTGCCTCCGCCAGGGGGGGGGATACCCTGTACACCGATAAACTCATCTTT,CASARGGDTLYTDKLIF
TRDJ1,medium-sized,TRDV3,NA,TGTGCCCTACGACTGCCCAACTTCGGCGTTAAACTCATCTTT,CALRLPNFGVKLIF
TRDJ1,NA,TRDV1,TRDD3,TGTGCTCTTGGGGAACGGGATGGTTGGGGGACCCCTGCCTACACCGATAAACTCATCTTT,CALGERDGWGTPAYTDKLIF
TRDJ1,NA,TRDV1,NA,TGTGCTCTTGGGGGAGGCCTTCCCCTAACGTACACCGATAAACTCATCTTT,CALGGGLPLTYTDKLIF
TRDJ2,medium-sized,TRDV2,NA,TGTGCCTGTGACACCGTTCTGGGGACTGCTTTGACAGCACAACTCTTCTTT,CACDTVLGTALTAQLFF
TRDJ3,NA,TRDV2,TRDD3,TGCGCCTGTGACACCCTACTGGGGGATACCCCTAGCTCCTGGGACACCCGACAGATGTTTTTC,CACDTLLGDTPSSWDTRQMFF
TRDJ1,NA,TRDV2,TRDD3,TGTGCCTGTGACTGCCGGGGGATAGCAGATAAACTCATCTTT,CACDCRGIADKLIF
TRDJ1,NA,TRDV1,TRDD2,TGTGCTCTTGGGGACACCTTGCTTCCTACTCGAGGTGGGGCCGACGATAAACTCATCTTT,CALGDTLLPTRGGADDKLIF
TRDJ1,few,TRDV1,TRDD3,TGTGCTCTTGGGGAACTCACTCTACGAGTCCATCGGTGGGGGACACAAAACGATAAACTCATCTTT,CALGELTLRVHRWGTQNDKLIF
TRDJ2,NA,TRDV1,NA,TGTGCTCTTGGGGAACTACGGACCGGGGATGGTCCAACAGCACAACTCTTCTTT,CALGELRTGDGPTAQLFF
TRDJ3,NA,TRDV2,NA,TGTGCCTGTGACACCGGGGATTCCCTCTCCTGGGACACCCGACAGATGTTTTTC,CACDTGDSLSWDTRQMFF
TRDJ3,NA,TRDV2,TRDD3,TGTGCCTGTGACACCGTACAGGGGGGACGCGGCCAACCCATCCCTGACTGGGGGATACGAGCATCCTGGGACACCCGACAGATGTTTTTC,CACDTVQGGRGQPIPDWGIRASWDTRQMFF
TRDJ1,few,TRDV1,TRDD3,TGTGCTCTTGGGGAACTGGCTCTTCCCACCTGGGGGATGAGAGGTCTTTTTTTT,CALGELALPTWGMRGLFF
TRDJ1,few,TRDV1,NA,TGTGCTCTTGGGGAACTTCTCTCCATGAGCCTATTACCCTGGTACACCGATAAACTCATCTTT,CALGELLSMSLLPWYTDKLIF
TRDJ1,NA,TRDV2,TRDD3,TGTGCCTGTGACACTTTGCTGGGGGATACGTCCCAATACACCGATAAACTCATCTTT,CACDTLLGDTSQYTDKLIF
TRDJ1,few,TRDV3,TRDD3,TGTGCCTTTGGAGAGGGACGACCGAAACTGGGGATAGGGGATAAACTCATCTTT,CAFGEGRPKLGIGDKLIF
TRDJ1,medium-sized,TRDV3,NA,TGTGCCTCGAAGGTAAAGAAAAGACTCATCTTT,CASKVKKRLIF
TRDJ1,NA,TRDV1,TRDD3,TGTGCTCTTGGGGAAGGGAGGTCCGCGTCTCCTACTGGGGGATACGCCGTGAAAGGACTCATCTTT,CALGEGRSASPTGGYAVKGLIF
TRDJ2,few,TRDV1,NA,TGTGCTCTTGGGACTCCCCAGACTTCCGACCTTTTGACAGCACAACTCTTCTTT,CALGTPQTSDLLTAQLFF
TRDJ1,few,TRDV1,TRDD3,TGTGCTCTTGGGGAATACGGCGTTGGGGGATACGCGTATGGGAGGCGCGATAAACTCATCTTT,CALGEYGVGGYAYGRRDKLIF